This T cell receptor beta chain was observed in a study of T-cell memory formation after mild COVID-19. This clonotype turned up a few times. V dropped 4 bases and J dropped 8 bases, with 12 bases sitting between them. Germline CDR1 and CDR2: LGHDT and YNNKEL (reference sequence). The CDR3 consists of 13 residues. TCRdb re-analysed the 5' RACE reads in MiXCR, keeping a single row per CDR3 protein. There are approximately 340,000 distinct CDR3 sequences in the sample; roughly 13% occur only once, and about a fifth lies in the top ten. The material sequenced was PBMCs or a T cell subset sorted from them (not recorded which). The gene calls are TRBV3-1 and TRBJ2-1; perhaps TRBD1 as D (5 bases). The origin of this receptor is a man aged 18 to 30 who had mild COVID-19 (a few samples of this study predate the infection). Cell type and time point are not known. CDR3 sequence reads: CASSRDSRYEQFF. The CDR3 DNA reads as TGTGCCAGCAGCCGCGACAGCCGCTATGAGCAGTTCTTC.